This TCR beta chain is drawn from a study of blood T cell repertoires in COVID-19. Profiled with immunoSEQ multiplex PCR; TCRdb holds only in-frame clones, not every one. The table lists about 190,000 clones, more than 75% of them singletons. V gave up 4 bases and J gave up 5 bases; unmatched junction bases: 15. Germline assignment: CDR1 SGHDN and CDR2 FVKESK. The CDR3 contains 17 residues. J is TRBJ1-2 and V is TRBV14; 8 positions match TRBD1. Sequenced: peripheral blood. The sequence derives from a man aged 40-55 years with active or convalescent COVID-19. In nucleotides, the CDR3 is TGTGCCAGCAGCCGGACAGGGACCAGCTACTCGAGATATGGCTACACCTTC. Translated: CASSRTGTSYSRYGYTF.